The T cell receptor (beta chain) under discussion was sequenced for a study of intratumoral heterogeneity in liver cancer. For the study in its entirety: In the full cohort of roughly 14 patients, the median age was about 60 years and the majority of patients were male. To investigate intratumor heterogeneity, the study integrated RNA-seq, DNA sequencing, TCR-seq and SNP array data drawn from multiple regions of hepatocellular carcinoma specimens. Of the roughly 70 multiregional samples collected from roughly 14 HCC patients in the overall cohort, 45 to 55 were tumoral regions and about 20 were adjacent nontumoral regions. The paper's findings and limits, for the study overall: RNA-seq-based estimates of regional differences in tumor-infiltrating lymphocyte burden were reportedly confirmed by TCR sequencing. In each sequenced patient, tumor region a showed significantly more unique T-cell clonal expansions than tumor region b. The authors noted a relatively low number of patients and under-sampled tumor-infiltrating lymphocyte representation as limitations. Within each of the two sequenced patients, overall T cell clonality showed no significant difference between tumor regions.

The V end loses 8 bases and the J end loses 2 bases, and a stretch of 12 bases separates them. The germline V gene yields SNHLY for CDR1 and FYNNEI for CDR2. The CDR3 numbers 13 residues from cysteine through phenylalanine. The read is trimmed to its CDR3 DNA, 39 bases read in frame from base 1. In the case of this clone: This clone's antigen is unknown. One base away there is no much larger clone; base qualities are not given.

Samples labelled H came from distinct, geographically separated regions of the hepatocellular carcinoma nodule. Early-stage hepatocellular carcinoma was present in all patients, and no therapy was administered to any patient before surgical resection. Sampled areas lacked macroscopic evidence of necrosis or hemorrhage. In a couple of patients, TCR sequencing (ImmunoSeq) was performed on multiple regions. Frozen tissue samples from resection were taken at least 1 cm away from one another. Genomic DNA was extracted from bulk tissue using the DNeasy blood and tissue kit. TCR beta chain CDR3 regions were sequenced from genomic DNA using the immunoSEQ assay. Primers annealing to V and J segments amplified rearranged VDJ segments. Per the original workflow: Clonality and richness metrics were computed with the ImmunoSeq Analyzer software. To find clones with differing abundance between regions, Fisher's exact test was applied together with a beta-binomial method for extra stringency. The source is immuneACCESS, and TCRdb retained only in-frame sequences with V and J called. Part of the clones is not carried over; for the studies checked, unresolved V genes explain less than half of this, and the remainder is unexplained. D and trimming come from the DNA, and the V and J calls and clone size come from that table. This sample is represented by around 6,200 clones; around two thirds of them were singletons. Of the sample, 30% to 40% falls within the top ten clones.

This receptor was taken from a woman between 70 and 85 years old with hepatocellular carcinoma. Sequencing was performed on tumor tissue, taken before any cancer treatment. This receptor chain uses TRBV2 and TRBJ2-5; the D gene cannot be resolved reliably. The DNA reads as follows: TGTGCCAGCTCGAGGTTTACACAAGAGACCCAGTACTTC. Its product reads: CASSRFTQETQYF.